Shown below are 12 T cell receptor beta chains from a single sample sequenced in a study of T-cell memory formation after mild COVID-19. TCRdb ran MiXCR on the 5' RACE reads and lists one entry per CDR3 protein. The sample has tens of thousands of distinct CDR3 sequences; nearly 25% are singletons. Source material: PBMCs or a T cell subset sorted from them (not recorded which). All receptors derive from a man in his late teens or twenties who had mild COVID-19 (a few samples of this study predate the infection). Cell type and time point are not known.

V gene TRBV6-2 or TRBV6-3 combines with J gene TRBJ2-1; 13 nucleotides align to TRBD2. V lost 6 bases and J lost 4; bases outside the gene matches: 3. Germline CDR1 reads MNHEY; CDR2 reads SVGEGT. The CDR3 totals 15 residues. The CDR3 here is CASRLTSGGYNEQFF. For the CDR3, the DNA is TGTGCCAGCAGATTGACTAGCGGGGGGTACAATGAGCAGTTCTTC.

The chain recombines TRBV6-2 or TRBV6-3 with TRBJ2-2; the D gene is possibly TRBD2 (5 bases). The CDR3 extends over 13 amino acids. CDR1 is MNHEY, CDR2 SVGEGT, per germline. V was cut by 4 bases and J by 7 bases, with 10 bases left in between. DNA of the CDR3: TGTGCCAGCAGTTTCCCGCGGGTCGGGGAGCTGTTTTTT. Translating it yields CASSFPRVGELFF.

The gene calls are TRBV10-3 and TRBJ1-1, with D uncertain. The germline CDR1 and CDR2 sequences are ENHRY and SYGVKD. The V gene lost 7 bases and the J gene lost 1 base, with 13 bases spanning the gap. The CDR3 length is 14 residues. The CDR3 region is CAITFDGTNTEAFF. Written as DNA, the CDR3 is TGTGCCATCACGTTTGACGGCACGAACACTGAAGCTTTCTTT.

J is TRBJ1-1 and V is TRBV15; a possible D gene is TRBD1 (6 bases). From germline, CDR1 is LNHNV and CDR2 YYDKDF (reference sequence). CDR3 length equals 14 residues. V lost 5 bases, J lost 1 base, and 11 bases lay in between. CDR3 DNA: TGTGCCACCAGCCCGGACAGATCGAACACTGAAGCTTTCTTT. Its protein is CATSPDRSNTEAFF.

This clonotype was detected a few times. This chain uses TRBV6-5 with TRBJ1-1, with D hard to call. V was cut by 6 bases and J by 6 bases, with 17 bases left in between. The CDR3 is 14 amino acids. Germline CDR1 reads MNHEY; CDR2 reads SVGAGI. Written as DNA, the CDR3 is TGTGCCAGCAGCCGCACGCGGGGTCCCGCTGAAGCTTTCTTT. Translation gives CASSRTRGPAEAFF.

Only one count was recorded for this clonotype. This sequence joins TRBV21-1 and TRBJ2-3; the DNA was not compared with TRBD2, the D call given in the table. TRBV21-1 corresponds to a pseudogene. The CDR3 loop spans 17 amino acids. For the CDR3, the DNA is TGTGCCAGCAGCAAGGGCAGAGGGCTAGCCGACACAGATACGCAGTATTTT. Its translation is CASSKGRGLADTDTQYF.

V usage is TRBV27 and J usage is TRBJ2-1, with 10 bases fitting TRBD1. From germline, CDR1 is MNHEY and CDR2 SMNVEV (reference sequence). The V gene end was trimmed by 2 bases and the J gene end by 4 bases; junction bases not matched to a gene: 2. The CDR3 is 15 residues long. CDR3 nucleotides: TGTGCCAGCAGTTTACTGGGACAGGGGTACAATGAGCAGTTCTTC. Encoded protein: CASSLLGQGYNEQFF.

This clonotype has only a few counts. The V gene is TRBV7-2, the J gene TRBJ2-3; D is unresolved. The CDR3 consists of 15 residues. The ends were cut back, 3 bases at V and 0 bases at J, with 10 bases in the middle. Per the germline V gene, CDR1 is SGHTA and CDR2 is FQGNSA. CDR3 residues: CASSFWGGSTDTQYF. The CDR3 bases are TGTGCCAGCAGCTTTTGGGGTGGCAGCACAGATACGCAGTATTTT.

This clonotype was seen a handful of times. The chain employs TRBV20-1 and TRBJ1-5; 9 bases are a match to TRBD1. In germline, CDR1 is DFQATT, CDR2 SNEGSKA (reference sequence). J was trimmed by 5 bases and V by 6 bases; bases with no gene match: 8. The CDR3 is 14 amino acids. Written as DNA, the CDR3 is TGCAGTGCGAAGCCGGGACAGGGACATCAGCCCCAGCATTTT. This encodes CSAKPGQGHQPQHF.

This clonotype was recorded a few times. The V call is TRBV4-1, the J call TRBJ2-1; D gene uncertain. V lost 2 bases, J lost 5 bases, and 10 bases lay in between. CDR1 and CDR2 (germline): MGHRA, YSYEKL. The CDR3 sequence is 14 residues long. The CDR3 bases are TGCGCCAGCAGCCAATACCAAGGGAACAATGAGCAGTTCTTC. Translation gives CASSQYQGNNEQFF.

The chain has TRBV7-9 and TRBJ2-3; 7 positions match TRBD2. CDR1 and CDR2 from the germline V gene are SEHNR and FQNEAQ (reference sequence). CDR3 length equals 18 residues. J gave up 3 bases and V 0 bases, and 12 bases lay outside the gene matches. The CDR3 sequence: CASSLARTTSRGTDTQYF. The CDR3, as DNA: TGTGCCAGCAGCTTAGCCCGCACGACTAGCCGGGGGACAGATACGCAGTATTTT.

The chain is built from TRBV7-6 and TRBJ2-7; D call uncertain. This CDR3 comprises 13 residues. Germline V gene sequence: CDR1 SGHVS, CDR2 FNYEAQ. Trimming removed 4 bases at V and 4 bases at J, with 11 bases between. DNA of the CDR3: TGTGCCAGCAGCTCCAGTCCGGAGTACGAGCAGTACGTC. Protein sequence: CASSSSPEYEQYV.